The 25 T cell receptor beta chains below were found in one sample sequenced in a study of blood T cell repertoires in COVID-19. Clones were sequenced by immunoSEQ multiplex PCR, and TCRdb holds only the in-frame ones, with some missing. In the table there are approximately 250,000 clones, around 83% of which are singletons. Sequenced sample: peripheral blood. The receptors come from a man aged 40-49 years with acute or convalescent COVID-19.

This clone was recorded a few times. CDR3: CASSQARQGVRNEQFF. The CDR3, as DNA: TGTGCCAGCAGCCAAGCTAGACAGGGGGTACGCAATGAGCAGTTCTTC. The V call is TRBV3-1 (or the pseudogene TRBV3-2), the J call TRBJ2-1; the match to TRBD1 covers 9 bases. CDR1 and CDR2 (germline): LGHDT, YNNKEL (reference sequence). The V segment lost 1 base and the J segment 6 bases; nucleotides outside the gene matches: 7. This CDR3 spans 16 amino acids.

As regards this clone: An end of the junction differs from the germline gene, which may be a read error. The chain is built from TRBV5-1 and TRBJ2-7; D perhaps matches TRBD2 (7 bases). Germline-derived CDR1 and CDR2 are SGHRS and YFSETQ. This CDR3 comprises 15 residues. CDR3 bases: TGCGCCCGCAGCGTGGGGGGGGGCTCCCTCGAGGAGCAGTACTTC. Protein product: CARSVGGGSLEEQYF.

This chain's CDR3 is CASSEGTGMIQTQYF. CDR3 nucleotides: TGTGCCAGCAGTGAGGGGACAGGAATGATCCAGACCCAGTACTTC. This chain connects TRBV6-1 to TRBJ2-5, with 8 positions matching TRBD1. The CDR3 has 15 residues. The germline CDR1 and CDR2 sequences are MNHNS and SASEGT. Trimming took 3 bases from V and 6 from J; bases not matched to a gene: 9.

The chain employs TRBV27 and TRBJ2-3; D possibly corresponds to TRBD2 (6 bases). Germline V gives CDR1 MNHEY, CDR2 SMNVEV (reference sequence). Trimming cost V 1 base and J 4 bases, with 12 bases left between them. The CDR3 has 15 amino acids. The CDR3 loop is CASSLWGREADTQYF. In DNA, the CDR3 is TGTGCCAGCAGTTTATGGGGCAGGGAGGCAGATACGCAGTATTTT.

The V gene is TRBV6-5, the J gene TRBJ2-4, with no clear D. Germline loops: CDR1 MNHEY, CDR2 SVGAGI. The V gene lost 6 bases and the J gene lost 6 bases, with 12 bases spanning the gap. This CDR3 comprises 13 residues. This chain's CDR3 is CASRPGGRNIQYF. As DNA, the CDR3 is TGTGCCAGCAGACCCGGCGGTCGAAACATTCAGTACTTC.

This rearrangement joins TRBV28 to TRBJ1-4; 7 positions agree with TRBD1. The CDR3 is 14 amino acids. CDR1 is MDHEN and CDR2 is SYDVKM in the germline V gene. V was pared by 6 bases and J by 3 bases, with 4 bases of the junction left unmatched. CDR3 sequence reads: CASRAGGSNEKLFF. In DNA form, the CDR3 reads TGTGCCAGCAGAGCAGGGGGATCTAATGAAAAACTGTTTTTT.

This chain links TRBV10-2 with TRBJ1-1; maybe TRBD1 (5 bases). Germline lookup yields CDR1 WSHSY and CDR2 SAAADI. The CDR3 is 15 residues long. Deletions cut 5 bases from V and 3 bases from J, with 16 bases between. The CDR3 sequence: CASSNTGIGDTEAFF. In nucleotides, the CDR3 is TGCGCCAGCAGTAACACAGGAATAGGGGACACTGAAGCTTTCTTT.

The chain joins TRBV27 to TRBJ2-7; 12 bases align to TRBD2. V lost 3 bases to trimming and J lost 6 bases; unmatched junction nucleotides: 3. In germline, CDR1 is MNHEY, CDR2 SMNVEV (reference sequence). The CDR3 is 14 residues long. As DNA, the CDR3 is TGTGCCAGCAGTTTTCTAGCGGGGGGGGGCGAGCAGTACTTC. This encodes CASSFLAGGGEQYF.

In its sample, this clone was seen once. The rearrangement uses TRBV5-1 and TRBJ1-6; TRBD1 agrees at 10 bases. The V gene's germline CDR1 is SGHRS and CDR2 YFSETQ. With V trimmed by 3 bases and J by 0 bases, 6 bases remained unmatched. CDR3 length: 18 amino acids. The CDR3 spells CASSSRTGGSSYNSPLHF. CDR3 sequence (DNA): TGCGCCAGCAGCTCCCGGACAGGGGGAAGCTCCTATAATTCACCCCTCCACTTT.

The chain couples TRBV30 to TRBJ2-7, with 7 bases lining up with TRBD1. The CDR3 is 14 residues long. CDR1 and CDR2 (germline): GTSNPN, SVGIG (reference sequence). V lost 4 bases, J lost 2 bases, and 8 bases stayed unmatched. The CDR3 region is CAWKRGQFTYEQYF. CDR3 nucleotide sequence: TGTGCCTGGAAAAGGGGACAGTTCACCTACGAGCAGTACTTC. The full variable domain, in which reference TRBV30 and TRBJ2-7 provide the parts outside the CDR3, is SQTIHQWPATLVQPVGSPLSLECTVEGTSNPNLYWYRQAAGRGLQLLFYSVGIGQISSEVPQNLSASRPQDRQFILSSKKLLLSDSGFYLCAWKRGQFTYEQYFGPGTRLTVT.

This clone was observed once. The rearrangement links TRBV5-1 to TRBJ1-1; 12 nucleotides line up with TRBD1. The CDR3 spans 17 residues. V lost 8 bases and J lost 0; bases outside the gene matches: 11. The germline V gene encodes CDR1 SGHRS and CDR2 YFSETQ. The CDR3, as DNA: TGCGCCAGTTTCCCCGGGACAGGGGGCAGAATGAACACTGAAGCTTTCTTT. Translating gives CASFPGTGGRMNTEAFF.

The rearrangement joins TRBV18 to TRBJ2-3; TRBD2 matches 11 bases. V lost 5 bases, J lost 5 bases, and 0 bases stayed unmatched. This CDR3 has 13 residues. The V gene's germline CDR1 is KGHSH and CDR2 LQKENI. CDR3 coding DNA: TGTGCCAGCTCAACTAGCGGGAGAGATACGCAGTATTTT. Its protein is CASSTSGRDTQYF.

The table lists this clone with a few counts. This chain connects TRBV9 to TRBJ2-7; 7 bases map to TRBD2. Germline CDR1 reads SGDLS; CDR2 reads YYNGEE. The CDR3 consists of 15 residues. Trimming cost V 0 bases and J 2 bases; bases outside gene matches: 5. The CDR3 spells CASSVDPGRAYEQYF. The CDR3 coding sequence is TGTGCCAGCAGCGTAGATCCAGGGAGGGCCTACGAGCAGTACTTC. The full variable domain, with the rest looked up from reference TRBV9 and TRBJ2-7, is DSGVTQTPKHLITATGQRVTLRCSPRSGDLSVYWYQQSLDQGLQFLIQYYNGEERAKGNILERFSAQQFPDLHSELNLSSLELGDSALYFCASSVDPGRAYEQYFGPGTRLTVT.

This clone occurred once. This chain joins TRBV6-1 and TRBJ2-3; 12 bases are shared with TRBD2. This CDR3 is 17 amino acids long. CDR1 is MNHNS and CDR2 is SASEGT in the germline V gene. Germline trimming cut 0 bases from V and 5 bases from J; bases unmatched to any gene: 6. CDR3 loop: CASSEAGGLAGRDTQYF. The CDR3 nucleotides are TGTGCCAGCAGTGAAGCTGGGGGACTAGCGGGTAGAGATACGCAGTATTTT.

V gene TRBV30 combines with J gene TRBJ1-6; no clear D. With 2 bases removed from V and 0 bases from J, the gap between germline ends came to 5 bases. Germline CDR1 GTSNPN, CDR2 SVGIG (reference sequence). This CDR3 has 14 amino acids. Here the CDR3 DNA reads TGTGCCTGGAGTACTTCCTCCTATAATTCACCCCTCCACTTT. It yields the protein CAWSTSSYNSPLHF. Using reference TRBV30 and TRBJ1-6 for the parts outside the CDR3, the full variable domain is SQTIHQWPATLVQPVGSPLSLECTVEGTSNPNLYWYRQAAGRGLQLLFYSVGIGQISSEVPQNLSASRPQDRQFILSSKKLLLSDSGFYLCAWSTSSYNSPLHFGNGTRLTVT.

The rearrangement joins TRBV7-3 to TRBJ1-4; D is unresolved. This CDR3 has 17 amino acids. V lost 0 bases, J lost 3 bases, and 14 bases lay in between. Germline CDR1 reads SGHTA; CDR2 reads FQGTGA. The CDR3 here is CASSLTGRGGSNEKLFF. The DNA for the CDR3 is TGTGCCAGCAGCTTAACGGGTAGAGGAGGGTCTAATGAAAAACTGTTTTTT. The full variable domain, in which reference TRBV7-3 and TRBJ1-4 provide the parts outside the CDR3, is GAGVSQTPSNKVTEKGKYVELRCDPISGHTALYWYRQSLGQGPEFLIYFQGTGAADDSGLPNDRFFAVRPEGSVSTLKIQRTERGDSAVYLCASSLTGRGGSNEKLFFGSGTQLSVL.

J is TRBJ1-6 and V is TRBV27; 8 bases line up with TRBD1. CDR3 length: 13 residues. Trimming took 8 bases from V and 9 from J; bases not matched to a gene: 6. CDR1 is MNHEY, CDR2 SMNVEV, per germline (reference sequence). The CDR3 sequence: CASGGQGASPLHF. As DNA, the CDR3 is TGTGCCAGCGGCGGGCAGGGGGCTTCACCCCTCCACTTT.

CDR3 in DNA: TGTGCCAGCAGTTTAACAGGGACCCCTGAAGCTTTCTTT. Translation gives CASSLTGTPEAFF. The V call is TRBV13, the J call TRBJ1-1; TRBD1 is a possible D gene (6 bases). The length of the CDR3 is 13 residues. Germline V CDR1 and CDR2: PRHDT, FYEKMQ (reference sequence). Trimming cost V 6 bases and J 6 bases, with 14 bases left between them.

This chain joins TRBV5-5 and TRBJ1-4, with D maybe TRBD1 (5 bases). V lost 4 bases to trimming and J lost 7 bases, with 17 bases between them. CDR1 SGHKS and CDR2 YYEKEE come from the germline V gene (reference sequence). The CDR3 totals 15 residues. The CDR3 here is CASSLLVGGVEKLFF. As DNA, the CDR3 is TGTGCCAGCAGCCTCTTGGTGGGGGGTGTTGAAAAACTGTTTTTT.

V is TRBV7-9 and J is TRBJ1-4; D unresolved. The germline V gene encodes CDR1 SEHNR and CDR2 FQNEAQ (reference sequence). The CDR3 length is 16 residues. V was trimmed by 5 bases and J by 0 bases, leaving 13 bases between them. This CDR3 reads CASSVYNIATNEKLFF. CDR3 nucleotides: TGTGCCAGCAGCGTTTATAACATTGCAACTAATGAAAAACTGTTTTTT.

CDR3 bases: TGCGCCAGCAGCCAAACTAGCTACGAGCAGTACTTC. This sequence encodes CASSQTSYEQYF. The V and J genes are TRBV5-1 and TRBJ2-7; D might be TRBD2 (5 bases). This CDR3 region has 12 residues. The V end lost 4 bases, the J end lost 3 bases, and 8 bases lay between the germline ends. Germline loops: CDR1 SGHRS, CDR2 YFSETQ. Together with reference TRBV5-1 and TRBJ2-7, the CDR3 gives the full variable domain: KAGVTQTPRYLIKTRGQQVTLSCSPISGHRSVSWYQQTPGQGLQFLFEYFSETQRNKGNFPGRFSGRQFSNSRSEMNVSTLELGDSALYLCASSQTSYEQYFGPGTRLTVT.

V usage is TRBV7-9 and J usage is TRBJ2-1; 7 nucleotides match TRBD2. The trim removed 5 bases at V and 6 bases at J, leaving 7 bases unmatched. The CDR3 consists of 14 residues. Germline loops: CDR1 SEHNR, CDR2 FQNEAQ (reference sequence). Written as DNA, the CDR3 is TGTGCCAGCAGCCTAGAGGGACTACTCAATGAGCAGTTCTTC. Translated, it gives CASSLEGLLNEQFF.

This clone appeared once. This chain connects TRBV4-1 to TRBJ1-4; the match to TRBD1 covers 11 bases. In germline, CDR1 is MGHRA, CDR2 YSYEKL. CDR3 length: 14 residues. The ends lost 4 bases at V and 6 bases at J; junction bases unmatched: 1. The CDR3 sequence: CASSPDRGHEKLFF. CDR3 bases: TGCGCCAGCAGCCCGGACAGGGGGCATGAAAAACTGTTTTTT.

The chain carries TRBV10-3 and TRBJ1-2; 8 bases map to TRBD1. Trimming cost V 4 bases and J 4 bases; bases outside gene matches: 5. From germline, CDR1 is ENHRY and CDR2 SYGVKD. The CDR3 sequence is 14 residues long. CDR3 loop: CAISAVGQGYGYTF. The CDR3 nucleotides read TGTGCCATCAGTGCTGTCGGACAGGGCTATGGCTACACCTTC.

This clone has a single count. This chain links TRBV12-3 or TRBV12-4 with TRBJ2-1; D is perhaps TRBD1 (6 bases). This CDR3 region has 12 residues. Trimming left V 5 bases short and J 11 bases short, with 13 bases between. CDR3 in DNA: TGTGCCAGCAGTCCCGACCGGGACAAGCAGTTCTTC. Protein product: CASSPDRDKQFF.